This entry describes one T cell receptor beta chain. Its target is unknown. Primers included in the PCR were 60 Vbeta and 13 Jbeta primers. Libraries were prepared by immunoSEQ multiplex PCR; TCRdb keeps only in-frame clonotypes and omits some of them. This sample has 120,000 or so clones, with 80% found just once. Germline V gene data show CDR1 as SQVTM and CDR2 as ANQGSEA. The V end was cut by 6 bases, the J end by 3 bases, with 16 bases between. The CDR3 totals 14 residues. This entry belongs to a study of cytomegalovirus exposure and HLA in healthy donors. About the research overall: From HLA-typed donors, an early data release held about 85 million unique TCRs. Study conclusions and caveats: Within an earlier analysis, most TCR beta V segments proved productive either about 87% or about 30% of the time. Clonal expansion, a later analysis showed, was greater in HLA-associated TCR beta chains than in equally common others.

The gene calls are TRBV29-1 and TRBJ2-3, with D maybe TRBD1 (5 bases). The clonotype originates from a man between 25 and 39 years old in good health and CMV-seronegative. Sample: PBMCs. The CDR3 nucleotides are TGCAGCGTGGCAGGGTTTGAGAAAACAGATACGCAGTATTTT. Amino acid sequence: CSVAGFEKTDTQYF.